This entry lists 15 T cell receptor beta chains sequenced from one sample in a study of shared clonotypes between healthy human individuals. The assay was immunoSEQ multiplex PCR, and TCRdb's table has in-frame clones only and misses some. The table shows about 680,000 clones, with 60% to 75% occurring only once. Sequencing was done on a sample of memory CD4+ T cells sorted from blood. Subset here: CD45RA-negative fraction. Receptor source: a woman in her twenties or thirties in good health.

The CDR3 DNA is TGTGCCAGCAGTGCCGATTGGGGCCGGAACACTGAAGCTTTCTTT. This gives the protein CASSADWGRNTEAFF. The chain carries TRBV28 and TRBJ1-1; possibly TRBD1 for D (5 bases). This CDR3 comprises 15 residues. CDR1 is MDHEN and CDR2 is SYDVKM in the germline V gene. Trimming shortened V by 5 bases and J by 1 base, and 14 bases separated the two germline ends.

Many counts were recorded for this clone. This chain links TRBV30 with TRBJ1-2; TRBD1 agrees at 9 bases. V gave up 2 bases and J gave up 8 bases; unmatched junction bases: 6. Per germline, CDR1 GTSNPN and CDR2 SVGIG (reference sequence). CDR3 length: 13 residues. CDR3 amino acids: CAWSPQGAPGYTF. Here the CDR3 DNA reads TGTGCCTGGAGTCCACAGGGGGCGCCCGGCTACACCTTC.

This chain uses TRBV6-5 with TRBJ2-7; D gene unclear. Trimming removed 2 bases from V and 6 bases from J, with 17 bases in between. The germline V gene encodes CDR1 MNHEY and CDR2 SVGAGI. The CDR3 spans 15 residues. The chain's CDR3 is CASSYDRQFVREQYF. CDR3 DNA: TGTGCCAGCAGTTACGACCGCCAGTTCGTACGCGAGCAGTACTTC.

The chain is built from TRBV6-1 and TRBJ1-4, with D perhaps matching TRBD1 (6 bases). The CDR3 covers 17 residues. Germline V gene lookup returns CDR1 MNHNS and CDR2 SASEGT. V was shortened by 4 bases and J by 0 bases, with 15 bases between the two germline ends. The CDR3: CASSVFRDIATNEKLFF. DNA for the CDR3: TGTGCCAGCAGTGTCTTTCGGGACATCGCAACTAATGAAAAACTGTTTTTT.

This sequence joins TRBV27 and TRBJ1-4; D ambiguous. This CDR3 spans 18 amino acids. The germline V gene encodes CDR1 MNHEY and CDR2 SMNVEV (reference sequence). V lost 5 bases, J lost 0 bases, and 19 bases lay in between. In DNA, the CDR3 is TGTGCCAGCAGTCCGCTAAGGCCAGCCCCTGCAACTAATGAAAAACTGTTTTTT. The encoded protein is CASSPLRPAPATNEKLFF.

The V gene is TRBV28, the J gene TRBJ2-2; unclear D gene. Germline loops: CDR1 MDHEN, CDR2 SYDVKM. V shed 5 bases and J shed 6 bases, with 13 bases lying between them. CDR3 length: 14 residues. The CDR3 nucleotides are TGTGCCAGCAGTCCGTCTTGGGCCTCCGGGGAGCTGTTTTTT. Its protein product is CASSPSWASGELFF.

The rearrangement joins TRBV27 to TRBJ2-3; 8 positions match TRBD2. V gave up 3 bases and J gave up 2 bases; unmatched junction bases: 7. The V gene's germline CDR1 is MNHEY and CDR2 SMNVEV (reference sequence). CDR3 size: 16 residues. The CDR3 DNA follows: TGTGCCAGCAGTTTTCTAGGCGGGAGGAACACAGATACGCAGTATTTT. Protein: CASSFLGGRNTDTQYF.

This clone was seen just once. This chain uses TRBV11-2 with TRBJ1-5, with D hard to call. Trimming cost V 0 bases and J 6 bases, with 6 bases left between them. From germline, CDR1 is SGHAT and CDR2 FQNNGV. The CDR3 runs 13 residues. CDR3 sequence: CASSLDLSQPQHF. The CDR3 bases are TGTGCCAGCAGCTTAGATTTGAGTCAGCCCCAGCATTTT.

This chain connects TRBV5-1 to TRBJ2-1, with D possibly being TRBD1 (6 bases). The germline gives CDR1 SGHRS, CDR2 YFSETQ. Trimming cost V 5 bases and J 8 bases, with 11 bases left between them. The CDR3 contains 12 residues. The CDR3 nucleotides are TGCGCCAGCAGTACAGGGTCTTATGAGCAGTTCTTC. As protein: CASSTGSYEQFF.

This clone was picked up a small number of times. V is TRBV7-9 and J is TRBJ1-1, with 9 bases aligning to TRBD1. Germline V gene lookup returns CDR1 SEHNR and CDR2 FQNEAQ (reference sequence). The CDR3 runs 13 residues. With 5 bases clipped from V and 6 bases from J, the junction kept 4 bases outside the gene matches. The DNA for the CDR3 is TGTGCCAGCAGCCTACAGGGGGCCTCTGAAGCTTTCTTT. This translates into CASSLQGASEAFF.

This sequence joins TRBV28 and TRBJ1-5; 8 bases map to TRBD1. CDR1 is MDHEN and CDR2 is SYDVKM in the germline V gene. There are 20 residues in the CDR3. Unmatched junction bases numbered 16, after V lost 3 bases and J lost 0 bases. The CDR3 DNA reads as TGTGCCAGCAGTTTTTTGTTTGGGCCGGCGGACAGGGATAGCAATCAGCCCCAGCATTTT. Protein sequence: CASSFLFGPADRDSNQPQHF.

For this clone: This same CDR3 is encoded by further DNA sequences in the sample. The chain has TRBV19 and TRBJ2-7; the match to TRBD1 covers 11 bases. Germline-derived CDR1 and CDR2 are LNHDA and SQIVND (reference sequence). This CDR3 contains 14 residues. The V gene end was trimmed by 6 bases and the J gene end by 3 bases; junction bases not matched to a gene: 4. The CDR3 DNA reads TGTGCCAGTAGCCGGGACAGGGGGATCTACGAGCAGTACTTC. This translates into CASSRDRGIYEQYF.

This clone has just a few counts. This chain connects TRBV27 to TRBJ2-1; the D gene is possibly TRBD2 (6 bases). Trimming left V 8 bases short and J 6 bases short, with 14 bases between. The CDR3 contains 13 residues. Germline CDR1 is MNHEY and CDR2 is SMNVEV (reference sequence). The CDR3, as DNA: TGTGCCAGCCGGAGGTTGGGGGGCAATGAGCAGTTCTTC. Translated: CASRRLGGNEQFF.

The chain carries TRBV6-5 and TRBJ2-5; no reliable D call. This CDR3 region has 12 residues. Trimming stripped 0 bases from V and 5 bases from J, with 4 bases between. Germline loops: CDR1 MNHEY, CDR2 SVGAGI. The CDR3 coding sequence is TGTGCCAGCAGTTACTCATCCGAGACCCAGTACTTC. Encoded protein: CASSYSSETQYF.

The rearrangement joins TRBV28 to TRBJ1-5, with a weak D call TRBD1 (5 bases). The V gene lost 5 bases and the J gene lost 6 bases, with 17 bases spanning the gap. CDR1 and CDR2 (germline): MDHEN, SYDVKM. This CDR3 is 15 amino acids long. The CDR3, as DNA: TGTGCCAGCAGTCTGGGCGGGGCTACAAGTCAGCCCCAGCATTTT. This translates into CASSLGGATSQPQHF. Looking up the rest from reference TRBV28 and TRBJ1-5 gives the full variable domain: DVKVTQSSRYLVKRTGEKVFLECVQDMDHENMFWYRQDPGLGLRLIYFSYDVKMKEKGDIPEGYSVSREKKERFSLILESASTNQTSMYLCASSLGGATSQPQHFGDGTRLSIL.